This T cell receptor (beta chain) was recorded in a study of blood T cell repertoires in COVID-19. At the level of the study: The United States, Italy and Spain were the sources of the acute and convalescent COVID-19 samples. The analysed material was cDNA or gDNA that came from T cells, B-cell-depleted T cells, or PBMCs.

From germline, CDR1 is KGHSH and CDR2 LQKENI. This CDR3 is 15 amino acids long. Losses at the gene ends were 4 bases for V and 4 bases for J; bases not matched to a gene: 7. In the original analysis: Reference gene primer amplification in the assay estimated nucleated cell counts. TCRdb's table, derived via immunoSEQ multiplex PCR, lists solely in-frame clones and lacks some. From that table come the V and J calls and clone size; the DNA was used to work out D and trimming. The sample has around 190,000 clones, roughly nine tenths seen once. The sample consisted of peripheral blood. This sequence originates from a man aged 65 to 79 with active or convalescent COVID-19. The chain combines TRBV18 with TRBJ2-7, with TRBD1 matching 10 bases. CDR3 sequence reads: CASSRDRGQGYEQYF. CDR3 bases: TGTGCCAGCTCACGAGACAGGGGGCAGGGGTACGAGCAGTACTTC.